This T cell receptor beta chain was obtained from a study of cytomegalovirus exposure and HLA in healthy donors. The study, taken as a whole, reports: Being productive about 87% or about 30% of the time was typical of most TCR beta V segments in an earlier analysis. In a later analysis, TCR beta V- and J-gene trimming was associated with a missense DCLRE1C variant.

Use of 60 Vbeta and 13 Jbeta primers characterized the PCR. Profiling relied on immunoSEQ multiplex PCR, and the TCRdb table lists in-frame clones only, not all of them. The sample yields hundreds of thousands of clones, 75% to 80% seen once. The sample holds one count of this clone. The antigen is not known. The specimen sequenced was PBMCs. The TCR sequence derives from a man aged 18 to 30 in good health and CMV-seronegative.

In nucleotides, the CDR3 is TGTGCCAGCAGCCCCGGGGACAGGGGTTTGGCCGGGGAGCTGTTTTTT. Its translation is CASSPGDRGLAGELFF. The chain employs TRBV7-9 and TRBJ2-2; 10 bases agree with TRBD1. The CDR3 runs 16 residues. The J segment lost 6 bases and the V segment lost 5 bases, leaving 9 bases of the junction unmatched. Germline CDR1 SEHNR, CDR2 FQNEAQ (reference sequence).